The T cell receptor (beta chain) under discussion was sequenced for a study of blood T cell repertoires in COVID-19. Turning to the study itself: The study drew acute and convalescent COVID-19 samples from the United States, Italy and Spain.

Produced via immunoSEQ multiplex PCR; TCRdb's table is partial and in-frame only. The sample carries approximately 50,000 clones, around 90% recorded once. Per the germline V gene, CDR1 is LGHDT and CDR2 is YNNKEL (reference sequence). The V gene end was trimmed by 3 bases and the J gene end by 3 bases; junction bases not matched to a gene: 10. The length of the CDR3 is 16 residues. The specimen sequenced was peripheral blood. The rearrangement links TRBV3-1 (or the pseudogene TRBV3-2) to TRBJ2-5; 7 nucleotides align to TRBD2. The clonotype was recovered from a man aged 45-65 years with active COVID-19. CDR3 bases: TGTGCCAGCAGCCATTCCGGGGCACGGGGGGAAGAGACCCAGTACTTC. This sequence encodes CASSHSGARGEETQYF.